The clone carrying this T cell receptor beta chain occurred many times. This sample was taken from a study of T cells after yellow fever vaccination. V was pared by 4 bases and J by 10 bases, with 5 bases of the junction left unmatched. The CDR3 loop spans 14 amino acids. Germline V CDR1 and CDR2: MRHNA, SNTAGT. Each CDR3 protein gets one entry after TCRdb re-called the 5' RACE reads with MiXCR. The sample comprises about 400,000 distinct CDR3 sequences, around 6.4% of which are singletons, and 15% rests with the top ten. This chain joins TRBV6-4 and TRBJ2-1; 12 positions match TRBD2. The source of this sequence is a man aged 25-40 years who received the YFV17D yellow fever vaccine. Sequenced here: PBMCs, sampled 5 days after the yellow fever booster vaccination. The CDR3 DNA reads TGTGCCAGCAGTGCGACTAGCGGGAGCTCCGAGCAGTTCTTC. The encoded protein is CASSATSGSSEQFF.